This record covers a single T cell receptor beta chain. Germline V CDR1 and CDR2: KGHSH, LQKENI. The CDR3 runs 13 residues. Deletions cut 9 bases from V and 8 bases from J, with 17 bases between. In the authors' methods: Nucleated cell counts were estimated from reference gene primer amplification. TCRdb keeps only in-frame clones here, not all; method: immunoSEQ multiplex PCR. D and trimming were read from the DNA, whereas the V and J calls and clone size are those reported in that table. This table holds about 100,000 clones, roughly 84% found once. The data were taken from a study of blood T cell repertoires in COVID-19.

This sequence originates from a human donor in a cohort sampled during active COVID-19. The chain recombines TRBV18 with TRBJ2-1, with D perhaps matching TRBD2 (6 bases). Material: peripheral blood. DNA of the CDR3: TGTGCCAGTAGCACTAGCAAAGGCTATGAGCAGTTCTTC. As protein: CASSTSKGYEQFF. Filled out from reference TRBV18 and TRBJ2-1, the complete variable domain reads NAGVMQNPRHLVRRRGQEARLRCSPMKGHSHVYWYRQLPEEGLKFMVYLQKENIIDESGMPKERFSAEFPKEGPSILRIQQVVRGDSAAYFCASSTSKGYEQFFGPGTRLTVL.